Listed below are T cell receptor beta chains from one sample, sequenced in a study of CD4+ T cells in melanoma. Profiling relied on immunoSEQ multiplex PCR, and the TCRdb table lists in-frame clones only, not all of them. This table has thousands of clones, roughly 70% appearing once. Material for sequencing was cells from a culture (not recorded whether cultured in vitro). The receptors derive from a human donor with melanoma. Both conserved end residues are part of each CDR3. D genes are given only for firm matches. A row's size may be missing; if present it is once, few, many or a size class.

abundance,j_gene,v_gene,d_gene,CDR3nt,CDR3aa
large,TRBJ1-5,TRBV12-5,-,TGTGCTAGTGGGGCGGCTCCGGGACAGCCCCAGCATTTT,CASGAAPGQPQHF
large,TRBJ1-1,TRBV7-6,-,TGTGCCAGCAGCTTAGGGACTCTTGGAACTGAAGCTTTCTTT,CASSLGTLGTEAFF
-,TRBJ2-3,TRBV11-2,TRBD1,TGTGCCAGCAGCCCCTGGACAGGGAGCACAGATACGCAGTATTTT,CASSPWTGSTDTQYF
-,TRBJ2-2,TRBV7-3,-,TGTGCCAGCAGCTCCACACCTGCGAACACCGGGGAGCTGTTTTTT,CASSSTPANTGELFF
-,TRBJ1-4,TRBV19,TRBD1,TGTGCCAGTAGGGGACAGGGACTAACTAATGAAAAACTGTTTTTT,CASRGQGLTNEKLFF
-,TRBJ2-3,TRBV5-1,TRBD2,TGCGCCAGCAGCTTCGGACTAGGTACAGATACGCAGTATTTT,CASSFGLGTDTQYF
-,TRBJ1-2,TRBV7-2,-,TGTGCCAGCAGCCCAGAGATAACAGTTGGGTTCTATGGCTACACCTTC,CASSPEITVGFYGYTF
few,TRBJ1-4,TRBV15,-,TGTGCCACCAGCAGGATGGGAGTGAGGGAAAAACTGTTTTTT,CATSRMGVREKLFF
-,TRBJ2-1,TRBV2,TRBD1,TGTGCCAGCAGTTCCTGGACAGGCTTCGATGAGCAGTTCTTC,CASSSWTGFDEQFF
-,TRBJ2-2,TRBV27,-,TGTGCCAGCAGTTTCCTCGCCGGGACACTAAACACCGGGGAGCTGTTTTTT,CASSFLAGTLNTGELFF
once,TRBJ2-5,TRBV4-2,TRBD2,TGTGCCAGCAGCCAAGGAACGGGGGGCCAAGAGACCCAGTACTTC,CASSQGTGGQETQYF
-,TRBJ2-7,TRBV12-3/TRBV12-4,-,TGTGCCAGCAGTTTACGCCTCAACGAGCAGTACTTC,CASSLRLNEQYF
-,TRBJ2-5,TRBV9,-,TGTGCCAGCAGCGTAGGTTCCTTGGGGCAAGAGACCCAGTACTTC,CASSVGSLGQETQYF
once,TRBJ2-1,TRBV19,TRBD2,TGTGCCAGTAGTATTCAGGGAGGGAGTAGGGGTGAGCAGTTCTTC,CASSIQGGSRGEQFF
-,TRBJ2-5,TRBV11-3,TRBD2,TGTGCCAGCAGCTTAAATAAGGAGCGGGGAAAAGAGACCCAGTACTTC,CASSLNKERGKETQYF
-,TRBJ1-4,TRBV4-1,TRBD1,TGCGCCAGCAGCCAAGAAGGGAACAGGGGAACTAATGAAAAACTGTTTTTT,CASSQEGNRGTNEKLFF
-,TRBJ2-1,TRBV5-4,-,TGTGCCAGCAGCCCGGACAGCCCAACCTACAATGAGCAGTTCTTC,CASSPDSPTYNEQFF
once,TRBJ2-7,TRBV7-9,-,TGTGCCAGCAGCTCGGGGGCCCCGGAGCAGTACTTC,CASSSGAPEQYF
-,TRBJ2-1,TRBV5-1,-,TGCGCCAGCAGCTTGAACACCAACAATGAGCAGTTCTTC,CASSLNTNNEQFF
few,TRBJ2-3,TRBV5-1,TRBD1,TGCGCCAGCAGCTTGGCCGGGACAGATGAGAGTACGCAGTATTTT,CASSLAGTDESTQYF